This TCR beta chain was identified during a study of OX40 agonist ivuxolimab in advanced cancers. TCRdb's copy holds only in-frame clones and misses some; the assay was immunoSEQ multiplex PCR. In the table there are about 50,000 clones, roughly nine tenths of which are singletons. Patients who had autoimmune disease history or got systemic immunosuppression were left out. At baseline, cycle 4 day 1, and cycle 7 day 1, blood was sampled. Study conclusions and caveats: At 0.1 to 3.0 mg/kg and by week 6, clonal expansion occurred in CD4+ and CD8+ blood T cells. Averaging showed that CD8+ T cells had more expanded clones than CD4+ did.

Regarding this clone: Its specificity is not known.

The material sequenced was CD4+ or CD8+ T cells sorted from blood, taken in a trial of the OX40 agonist ivuxolimab. The receptor's source is an adult with an advanced solid tumor such as melanoma, head and neck, liver or kidney cancer.

CDR3 DNA: TGTGCCAGCAGTTTGGAACCGGGACAGGAGTACTTC. It is translated as CASSLEPGQEYF. The chain employs TRBV28 and TRBJ2-7; 8 bases match TRBD1. CDR1 is MDHEN, CDR2 SYDVKM, per germline. After removal of 3 bases from V and 11 bases from J, the junction contained 6 bases not matched to a gene. CDR3 length equals 12 residues.